The present T cell receptor (beta chain) was sequenced within a study of CD8 T cells in ankylosing spondylitis. This CDR3 spans 10 amino acids. In germline, CDR1 is MNHNS, CDR2 SASEGT. Trimming cost V 7 bases and J 10 bases, with 8 bases left between them. Turning to this clonotype: As yet, its antigen is unknown.

Study observations and caveats: A number of the motif variants had already been described in reactive arthritis synovial fluid and blood.

From the 5' RACE reads, TCRdb called clonotypes with MiXCR, one entry per CDR3 protein. The sample yields fewer than 130,000 distinct CDR3 sequences, around 24% seen once. The genes are TRBV6-1 and TRBJ2-1; D might be TRBD2 (5 bases). The receptor's source is a male donor with ankylosing spondylitis. Sequencing was performed on synovial fluid, either unsorted or a sorted T cell fraction (not recorded which). In nucleotides, the CDR3 is TGTGCCAGCAATCGGAGGGAGCAGTTCTTC. The encoded protein is CASNRREQFF.